A selection of T cell receptor beta chains follows, all from one sample in a study of cytomegalovirus exposure and HLA in healthy donors. TCRdb's table, derived via immunoSEQ multiplex PCR, lists solely in-frame clones and lacks some. The sample has 150,000 to 200,000 clones, 65% to 80% seen once. Material for sequencing was PBMCs. The receptors derive from a woman between 40 and 55 years old in good health and CMV-seronegative. Each CDR3 is given with its conserved first and last residue. The D gene is left open where the match is weak. Expanded clones are given a class, and other clones once, few, many or no size at all.

j_gene: TRBJ2-7; len: 15; abundance: once; v_gene: TRBV18; d_gene: TRBD1; CDR3nt: TGTGCCAGCTCACCCCTGGACAGGGGCTCCTACGAGCAGTACTTC; CDR3aa: CASSPLDRGSYEQYF
j_gene: TRBJ2-7; len: 12; abundance: .; v_gene: TRBV29-1; d_gene: .; CDR3nt: TGCAGCGCCTCTGGTTTCTCCTACGAGCAGTACTTC; CDR3aa: CSASGFSYEQYF
j_gene: TRBJ2-7; len: 13; abundance: once; v_gene: TRBV5-1; d_gene: .; CDR3nt: TGCGCCAGCAGCTTGTACAGGGAGGGCGAGCAGTACTTC; CDR3aa: CASSLYREGEQYF
j_gene: TRBJ1-5; len: 13; abundance: .; v_gene: TRBV30; d_gene: .; CDR3nt: TGTGCCTGGAGCGACACTTCCAATCAGCCCCAGCATTTT; CDR3aa: CAWSDTSNQPQHF
j_gene: TRBJ2-1; len: 13; abundance: .; v_gene: TRBV19; d_gene: .; CDR3nt: TGTGCCAGTTCAAAGGGGCCTTACAATGAGCAGTTCTTC; CDR3aa: CASSKGPYNEQFF
j_gene: TRBJ2-5; len: 16; abundance: .; v_gene: TRBV5-1; d_gene: .; CDR3nt: TGCGCCAGCAGCTCACGGCCCGGGATCTGGGAGGAGACCCAGTACTTC; CDR3aa: CASSSRPGIWEETQYF
j_gene: TRBJ2-3; len: 13; abundance: .; v_gene: TRBV28; d_gene: .; CDR3nt: TGTGCCAGCAGCTCCGGGACTGGGGATACGCAGTATTTT; CDR3aa: CASSSGTGDTQYF
j_gene: TRBJ2-1; len: 15; abundance: .; v_gene: TRBV25-1; d_gene: .; CDR3nt: TGTGCCAGCAGTGTAATAGGTAGCGGAGTCAATGAGCAGTTCTTC; CDR3aa: CASSVIGSGVNEQFF
j_gene: TRBJ2-1; len: 14; abundance: .; v_gene: TRBV6-5; d_gene: TRBD2; CDR3nt: TGTGCCAGCAGGACACTAGCGAGAGGAGATGAGCAGTTCTTC; CDR3aa: CASRTLARGDEQFF
j_gene: TRBJ1-4; len: 13; abundance: .; v_gene: TRBV13; d_gene: .; CDR3nt: TGTGCCAGCAGCTTACGGAGAGGTGAAAAACTGTTTTTT; CDR3aa: CASSLRRGEKLFF
j_gene: TRBJ2-5; len: 13; abundance: .; v_gene: TRBV30; d_gene: .; CDR3nt: TGTGCCTGGAGTGTACGGGAGCGAGAGACCCAGTACTTC; CDR3aa: CAWSVRERETQYF
j_gene: TRBJ2-3; len: 19; abundance: few; v_gene: TRBV10-3; d_gene: TRBD1; CDR3nt: TGTGCCATCAGTGATCTCCCGGGCGCTCCAGGGACAGGTACAGATACGCAGTATTTT; CDR3aa: CAISDLPGAPGTGTDTQYF
j_gene: TRBJ1-2; len: 15; abundance: .; v_gene: TRBV10-2; d_gene: TRBD1; CDR3nt: TGCGCCAGCAGTGCCCCGGGACAGGGGGGCTATGGCTACACCTTC; CDR3aa: CASSAPGQGGYGYTF
j_gene: TRBJ1-1; len: 14; abundance: .; v_gene: TRBV9; d_gene: .; CDR3nt: TGTGCCAGCAGCGCCCGGGAGCTCCTGCCTGAAGCTTTCTTT; CDR3aa: CASSARELLPEAFF
j_gene: TRBJ1-5; len: 17; abundance: .; v_gene: TRBV19; d_gene: TRBD1; CDR3nt: TGTGCCAGTACCCAAACTTCAGACAGGGGCCGCGGTCAGCCCCAGCATTTT; CDR3aa: CASTQTSDRGRGQPQHF
j_gene: TRBJ2-5; len: 13; abundance: once; v_gene: TRBV29-1; d_gene: TRBD1; CDR3nt: TGCAGCGTTGTGACAGGGCGGAAAGAGACCCAGTACTTC; CDR3aa: CSVVTGRKETQYF
j_gene: TRBJ1-1; len: 13; abundance: .; v_gene: TRBV2; d_gene: .; CDR3nt: TGTGCCAGCAACGAGGTTAGTGACACTGAAGCTTTCTTT; CDR3aa: CASNEVSDTEAFF
j_gene: TRBJ2-7; len: 16; abundance: .; v_gene: TRBV2; d_gene: .; CDR3nt: TGTGCCAGCAGTGGAATGGGCGGGGACCGTCTATACGAGCAGTACTTC; CDR3aa: CASSGMGGDRLYEQYF
j_gene: TRBJ1-4; len: 15; abundance: .; v_gene: TRBV30; d_gene: TRBD1; CDR3nt: TGTGCCTGGAGTACCCAGGGGGCGCGGGGTGAAAAACTGTTTTTT; CDR3aa: CAWSTQGARGEKLFF
j_gene: TRBJ1-4; len: 14; abundance: .; v_gene: TRBV7-2; d_gene: .; CDR3nt: TGTGCCAGCAGCTTCCAGGGAGGTACTGAAAAACTGTTTTTT; CDR3aa: CASSFQGGTEKLFF
j_gene: TRBJ2-5; len: 18; abundance: .; v_gene: TRBV7-9; d_gene: .; CDR3nt: TGTGCCAGCAGCTCACGGAGTTTTGAGGGGGTAAGGCAAGAGACCCAGTACTTC; CDR3aa: CASSSRSFEGVRQETQYF
j_gene: TRBJ1-5; len: 15; abundance: .; v_gene: TRBV7-8; d_gene: .; CDR3nt: TGTGCCAGCAGCTTCGACAGGAATAGCAATCAGCCCCAGCATTTT; CDR3aa: CASSFDRNSNQPQHF
j_gene: TRBJ1-5; len: 16; abundance: .; v_gene: TRBV18; d_gene: TRBD1; CDR3nt: TGTGCCAGCTCACCAAGGGACAGGGTAAAGGGTCAGCCCCAGCATTTT; CDR3aa: CASSPRDRVKGQPQHF
j_gene: TRBJ1-2; len: 16; abundance: .; v_gene: TRBV9; d_gene: TRBD1; CDR3nt: TGTGCCAGCAGCGACGGACCGGGACAGAGGACATATGGCTACACCTTC; CDR3aa: CASSDGPGQRTYGYTF
j_gene: TRBJ1-2; len: 11; abundance: .; v_gene: TRBV20-1; d_gene: .; CDR3nt: TGCAGTGCTAGGCACGGGAATGGCTACACCTTC; CDR3aa: CSARHGNGYTF
j_gene: TRBJ2-5; len: 17; abundance: .; v_gene: TRBV28; d_gene: TRBD2; CDR3nt: TGTGCCAGCAGTTTAATTGGGGTAGCGGGAGGATCTGGGACCCAGTACTTC; CDR3aa: CASSLIGVAGGSGTQYF
j_gene: TRBJ1-2; len: 15; abundance: .; v_gene: TRBV11-3; d_gene: .; CDR3nt: TGTGCCAGCAGCTTAAACAACAGAGCTAACTATGGCTACACCTTC; CDR3aa: CASSLNNRANYGYTF
j_gene: TRBJ2-5; len: 15; abundance: .; v_gene: TRBV9; d_gene: .; CDR3nt: TGTGCCAGCAGCGTAGCCTTAACGGGGCAAGAGACCCAGTACTTC; CDR3aa: CASSVALTGQETQYF
j_gene: TRBJ2-7; len: 16; abundance: .; v_gene: TRBV5-6; d_gene: .; CDR3nt: TGTGCCAGCAGCTTACTTCCCGGACAGCTTTCTTACGAGCAGTACTTC; CDR3aa: CASSLLPGQLSYEQYF
j_gene: TRBJ1-2; len: 18; abundance: .; v_gene: TRBV7-9; d_gene: TRBD1; CDR3nt: TGTGCCAGCAGCTTAGGGGTGGGGACAGCCTCCACCCTTTATGGCTACACCTTC; CDR3aa: CASSLGVGTASTLYGYTF
j_gene: TRBJ2-2; len: 18; abundance: .; v_gene: TRBV4-1; d_gene: TRBD2; CDR3nt: TGCGCCAGCAGCCAAGATAGGGGACTAGCGGGAGACACCGGGGAGCTGTTTTTT; CDR3aa: CASSQDRGLAGDTGELFF
j_gene: TRBJ1-5; len: 15; abundance: .; v_gene: TRBV2; d_gene: TRBD1; CDR3nt: TGTGCCAGCAGGGGACAGGGGTCGCGCAATCAGCCCCAGCATTTT; CDR3aa: CASRGQGSRNQPQHF